These 7 T cell receptor beta chains originate from one sample sequenced in a study of neurological immune-mediated disorders. TCRdb used MiXCR to reprocess the 5' RACE reads, holding one entry per CDR3 protein. The sample has approximately 37,000 distinct CDR3 sequences, approximately 14% seen once. Source material: PBMCs. Receptors originate from a woman in her forties or fifties with HTLV-1-associated myelopathy (HAM/TSP).

The chain is built from TRBV6-2 or TRBV6-3 and TRBJ2-1, with D unclear. CDR1 and CDR2 from the germline V gene are MNHEY and SVGEGT. This CDR3 spans 15 amino acids. Trimming shortened V by 7 bases and J by 2 bases, and 15 bases separated the two germline ends. In DNA, the CDR3 is TGTGCCAGCAACGCCCGACGAATTGCCTACAATGAGCAGTTCTTC. Amino acid sequence: CASNARRIAYNEQFF.

This clonotype has at least ten counts. The V gene is TRBV20-1, the J gene TRBJ1-1; 7 bases fit TRBD1. V dropped 6 bases and J dropped 1; count of bases not matched to a gene: 2. Germline loops: CDR1 DFQATT, CDR2 SNEGSKA (reference sequence). The CDR3 loop spans 12 amino acids. CDR3 protein: CSARGGNTEAFF. CDR3 nucleotides: TGCAGTGCCAGGGGGGGGAACACTGAAGCTTTCTTT.

The rearrangement links TRBV2 to TRBJ2-3; tentative D call: TRBD2 (6 bases). Germline CDR1 reads SNHLY; CDR2 reads FYNNEI. This CDR3 is built from 14 residues. V was trimmed by 5 bases and J by 2 bases, leaving 11 bases between them. DNA of the CDR3: TGTGCCAGCAGTCGACGGACTACCACAGATACGCAGTATTTT. This translates into CASSRRTTTDTQYF.

There are many counts of this clonotype. The chain carries TRBV4-2 and TRBJ1-1; 7 bases fit TRBD1. After removal of 1 base from V and 11 bases from J, the junction contained 7 bases not matched to a gene. This CDR3 is 13 amino acids long. Germline V CDR1 and CDR2: LGHNA, YNFKEQ. CDR3 residues: CASSQVRTGHAFF. In DNA, the CDR3 is TGTGCCAGCAGCCAAGTTCGGACAGGCCACGCTTTCTTT.

This clonotype turned up a few times. The chain has TRBV27 and TRBJ1-2, with 8 bases that match TRBD1. V trimming: 3 bases; J trimming: 8 bases; junction bases outside the gene matches: 5. The CDR3 contains 13 residues. Germline V gene sequence: CDR1 MNHEY, CDR2 SMNVEV (reference sequence). The CDR3 DNA sequence: TGTGCCAGCAGTTTCCCAGGGGGCAGGGGCTACACCTTC. As protein: CASSFPGGRGYTF.

This clonotype was picked up many times. The V and J genes are TRBV9 and TRBJ2-3; no clear D gene. The V end was cut by 0 bases, the J end by 3 bases, with 8 bases between. The CDR3 totals 14 residues. Germline loops: CDR1 SGDLS, CDR2 YYNGEE. The CDR3 coding sequence is TGTGCCAGCAGCGTAGTACAAACAACAGATACGCAGTATTTT. Amino acids: CASSVVQTTDTQYF.

This clonotype occurred many times. The chain joins TRBV12-3 or TRBV12-4 to TRBJ1-1; possibly TRBD1 for D (6 bases). Deletions cut 4 bases from V and 5 bases from J, with 11 bases between. The CDR3 is 13 residues long. The CDR3 nucleotides read TGTGCCAGCAGTTCGACAGGTCTTACTGAAGCTTTCTTT. Translated, it gives CASSSTGLTEAFF.